A single sample gave rise to the 5 T cell receptor beta chains below, sequenced in a study of OX40 agonist ivuxolimab in advanced cancers. The data were produced by immunoSEQ multiplex PCR, yet TCRdb's version contains in-frame clones alone and is incomplete. The table shows some 30,000 clones, with 75% to 85% occurring only once. Source: CD4+ or CD8+ T cells sorted from blood, taken in a trial of the OX40 agonist ivuxolimab. Receptors originate from an adult with an advanced solid tumor such as melanoma, head and neck, liver or kidney cancer.

This clone was detected once. The chain combines TRBV10-2 with TRBJ2-3; D is unresolved. Germline CDR1 is WSHSY and CDR2 is SAAADI. V dropped 6 bases and J dropped 2 bases, with 12 bases sitting between them. The CDR3 loop spans 14 amino acids. DNA of the CDR3: TGCGCCAGCAGAGTCTTGGATATCACAGATACGCAGTATTTT. Amino acid sequence: CASRVLDITDTQYF.

This chain links TRBV15 with TRBJ1-1, with a weak D call TRBD1 (6 bases). Germline V gives CDR1 LNHNV, CDR2 YYDKDF (reference sequence). This CDR3 comprises 15 residues. V was clipped by 0 bases and J by 1 base, with 9 bases between them. CDR3 nucleotides: TGTGCCACCAGCAGAGATCTAGGGGGGAACACTGAAGCTTTCTTT. The encoded protein is CATSRDLGGNTEAFF. The full variable domain, its missing parts supplied by reference TRBV15 and TRBJ1-1, is DAMVIQNPRYQVTQFGKPVTLSCSQTLNHNVMYWYQQKSSQAPKLLFHYYDKDFNNEADTPDNFQSRRPNTSFCFLDIRSPGLGDTAMYLCATSRDLGGNTEAFFGQGTRLTVV.

The V call is TRBV5-1, the J call TRBJ2-7; D uncertain. Trimming shortened V by 0 bases and J by 5 bases, and 15 bases separated the two germline ends. This CDR3 comprises 15 residues. The V gene's germline CDR1 is SGHRS and CDR2 YFSETQ. CDR3 protein: CASSLAGLGRDEQYF. The CDR3 DNA reads TGCGCCAGCAGCTTGGCCGGTCTCGGCCGCGACGAGCAGTACTTC.

The V and J genes are TRBV6-6 and TRBJ2-2; possibly TRBD2 for D (6 bases). CDR1 and CDR2 from the germline V gene are MNHNY and SVGAGI (reference sequence). Between the trimmed V and J ends, which lost 8 bases and 2 bases, there was a span of 12 bases. The CDR3 is 14 amino acids. CDR3 nucleotides: TGTGCCAGCGGGGAGGTAACTAACACCGGGGAGCTGTTTTTT. It translates to CASGEVTNTGELFF.

The chain has TRBV18 and TRBJ1-5; tentative D call: TRBD1 (6 bases). Trimming removed 4 bases from V and 7 bases from J, with 11 bases in between. Looked up from germline, CDR1 is KGHSH and CDR2 is LQKENI. The CDR3 is made up of 13 amino acids. CDR3 coding DNA: TGTGCCAGCTCACAGGGGGTAGAGCAGCCCCAGCATTTT. This translates into CASSQGVEQPQHF. The full variable domain, in which reference TRBV18 and TRBJ1-5 provide the parts outside the CDR3, is NAGVMQNPRHLVRRRGQEARLRCSPMKGHSHVYWYRQLPEEGLKFMVYLQKENIIDESGMPKERFSAEFPKEGPSILRIQQVVRGDSAAYFCASSQGVEQPQHFGDGTRLSIL.